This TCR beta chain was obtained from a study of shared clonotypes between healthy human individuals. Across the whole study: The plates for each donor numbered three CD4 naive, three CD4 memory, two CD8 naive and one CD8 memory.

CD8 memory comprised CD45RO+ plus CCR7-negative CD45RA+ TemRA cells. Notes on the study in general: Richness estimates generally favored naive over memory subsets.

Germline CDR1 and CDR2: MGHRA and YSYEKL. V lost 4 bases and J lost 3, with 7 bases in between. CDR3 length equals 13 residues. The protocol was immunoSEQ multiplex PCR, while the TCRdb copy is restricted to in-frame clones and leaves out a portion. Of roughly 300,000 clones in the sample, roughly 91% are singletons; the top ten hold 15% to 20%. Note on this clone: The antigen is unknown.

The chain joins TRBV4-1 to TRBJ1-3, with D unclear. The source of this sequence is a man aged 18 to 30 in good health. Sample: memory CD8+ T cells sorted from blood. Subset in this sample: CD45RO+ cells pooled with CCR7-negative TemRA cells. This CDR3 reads CASSPVGGNTIYF. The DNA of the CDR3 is TGCGCCAGCAGCCCAGTGGGTGGAAACACCATATATTTT.